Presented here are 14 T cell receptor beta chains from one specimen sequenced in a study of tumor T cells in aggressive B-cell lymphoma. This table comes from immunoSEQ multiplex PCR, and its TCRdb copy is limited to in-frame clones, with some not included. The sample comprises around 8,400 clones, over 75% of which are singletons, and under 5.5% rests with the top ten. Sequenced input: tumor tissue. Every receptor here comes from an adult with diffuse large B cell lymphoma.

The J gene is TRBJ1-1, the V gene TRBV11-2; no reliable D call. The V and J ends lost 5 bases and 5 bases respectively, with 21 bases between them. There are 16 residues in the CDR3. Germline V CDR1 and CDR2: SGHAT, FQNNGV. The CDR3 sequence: CASSASLGGGRTEAFF. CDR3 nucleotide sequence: TGTGCCAGCAGCGCCAGCTTGGGAGGAGGTCGAACTGAAGCTTTCTTT.

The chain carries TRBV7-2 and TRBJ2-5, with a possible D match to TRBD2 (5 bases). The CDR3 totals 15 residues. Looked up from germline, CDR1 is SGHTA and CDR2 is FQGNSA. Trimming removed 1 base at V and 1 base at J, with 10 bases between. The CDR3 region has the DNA TGTGCCAGCAGCTTAGTGCGCGGGCCCCAAGAGACCCAGTACTTC. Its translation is CASSLVRGPQETQYF.

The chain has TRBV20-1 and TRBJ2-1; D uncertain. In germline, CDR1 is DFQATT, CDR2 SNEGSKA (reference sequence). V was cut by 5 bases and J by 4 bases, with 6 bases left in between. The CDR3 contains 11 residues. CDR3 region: CSAPSYNEQFF. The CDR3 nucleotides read TGCAGTGCTCCGTCGTACAATGAGCAGTTCTTC.

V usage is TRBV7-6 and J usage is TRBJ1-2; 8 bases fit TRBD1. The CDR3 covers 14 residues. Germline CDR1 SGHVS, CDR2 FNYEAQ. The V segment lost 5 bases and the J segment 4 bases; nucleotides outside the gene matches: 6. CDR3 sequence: CASSPGQAIYGYTF. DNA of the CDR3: TGTGCCAGCAGCCCGGGACAGGCGATCTATGGCTACACCTTC.

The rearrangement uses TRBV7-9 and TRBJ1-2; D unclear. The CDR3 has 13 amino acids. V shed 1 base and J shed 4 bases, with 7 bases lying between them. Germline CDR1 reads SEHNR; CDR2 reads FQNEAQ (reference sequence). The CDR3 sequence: CASSLGEGYGYTF. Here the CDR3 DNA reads TGTGCCAGCAGCTTAGGAGAGGGCTATGGCTACACCTTC.

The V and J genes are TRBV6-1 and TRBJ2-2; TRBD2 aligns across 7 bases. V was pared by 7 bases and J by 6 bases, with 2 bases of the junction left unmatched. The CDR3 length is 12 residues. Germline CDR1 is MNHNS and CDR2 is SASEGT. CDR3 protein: CASTAGAGELFF. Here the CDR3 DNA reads TGTGCCAGCACTGCGGGGGCCGGGGAGCTGTTTTTT.

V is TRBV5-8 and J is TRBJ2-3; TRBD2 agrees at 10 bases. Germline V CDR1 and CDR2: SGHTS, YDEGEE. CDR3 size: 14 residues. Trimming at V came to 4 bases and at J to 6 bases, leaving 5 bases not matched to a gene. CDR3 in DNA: TGTGCCAGCAGCCGGCTAGCGGGAGAGGATACGCAGTATTTT. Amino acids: CASSRLAGEDTQYF.

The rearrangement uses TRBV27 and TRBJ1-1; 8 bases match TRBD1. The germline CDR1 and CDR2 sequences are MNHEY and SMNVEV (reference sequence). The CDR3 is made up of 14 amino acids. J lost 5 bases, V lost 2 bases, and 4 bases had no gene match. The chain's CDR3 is CASSLQGAGTEAFF. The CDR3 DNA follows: TGTGCCAGCAGTTTACAGGGGGCAGGGACTGAAGCTTTCTTT.

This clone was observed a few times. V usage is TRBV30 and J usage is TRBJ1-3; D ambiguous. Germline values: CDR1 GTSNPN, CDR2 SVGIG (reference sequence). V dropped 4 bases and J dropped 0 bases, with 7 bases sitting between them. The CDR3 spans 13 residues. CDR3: CAWTRGSGNTIYF. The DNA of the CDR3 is TGTGCCTGGACCCGAGGCTCTGGAAACACCATATATTTT.

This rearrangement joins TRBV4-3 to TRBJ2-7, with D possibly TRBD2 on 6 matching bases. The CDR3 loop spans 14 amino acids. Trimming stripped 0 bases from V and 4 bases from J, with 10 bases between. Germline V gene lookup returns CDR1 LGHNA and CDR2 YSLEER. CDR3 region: CASSQDLAKYEQYF. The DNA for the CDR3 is TGCGCCAGCAGCCAAGATCTAGCGAAGTACGAGCAGTACTTC.

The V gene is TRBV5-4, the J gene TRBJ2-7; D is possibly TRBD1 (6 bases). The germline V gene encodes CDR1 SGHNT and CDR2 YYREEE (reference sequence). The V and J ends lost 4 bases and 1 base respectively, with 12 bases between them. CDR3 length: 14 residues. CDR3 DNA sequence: TGTGCCAGCAGCCCAATGACAGGATCCTACGAGCAGTACTTC. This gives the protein CASSPMTGSYEQYF.

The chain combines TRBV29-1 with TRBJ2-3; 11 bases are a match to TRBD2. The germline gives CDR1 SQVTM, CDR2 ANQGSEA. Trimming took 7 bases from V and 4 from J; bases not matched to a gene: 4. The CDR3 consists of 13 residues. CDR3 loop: CSAKGLAADTQYF. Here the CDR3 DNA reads TGCAGCGCAAAGGGACTAGCGGCAGATACGCAGTATTTT.

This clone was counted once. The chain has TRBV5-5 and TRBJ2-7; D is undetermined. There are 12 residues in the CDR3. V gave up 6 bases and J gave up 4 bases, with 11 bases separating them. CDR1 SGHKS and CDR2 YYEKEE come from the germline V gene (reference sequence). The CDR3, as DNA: TGTGCCAGCAACGTCCCCGGGTACGAGCAGTACTTC. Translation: CASNVPGYEQYF.

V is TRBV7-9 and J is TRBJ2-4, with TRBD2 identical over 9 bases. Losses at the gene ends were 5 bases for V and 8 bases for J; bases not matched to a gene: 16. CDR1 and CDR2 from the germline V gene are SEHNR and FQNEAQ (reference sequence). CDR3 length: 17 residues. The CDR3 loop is CASSPRSISGGRDIQYF. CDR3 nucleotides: TGTGCCAGCAGCCCCCGGTCCATATCCGGCGGGAGGGACATTCAGTACTTC.